This T cell receptor beta chain came from a study of human CD8 memory T cell subsets. General study results and limits: The authors found that stem-like memory and precursor exhausted T cell repertoires overlapped minimally. Estimates computed with Chao1 suggested greater diversity in stem-like memory T cells than in precursor exhausted T cells.

Libraries of TCR beta chains were produced by 5' RACE (UMI-labeled). Original processing methods: In each TCR beta library, there were between roughly 2,800 and 20,000 functional CDR3 beta clonotypes. For each CDR3 protein, TCRdb gives one entry from its re-call of the 5' RACE reads, without DNA. It is TCRdb's table, rather than the study itself, that gives the V and J calls and clone size. The specimen's table records approximately 12,000 distinct CDR3 sequences. It was from duplicate vials of approximately 160,000 sorted CD8+ T cells per subset that RNA came. Worth noting for this clonotype: Its antigen is unknown.

Germline-derived CDR1 and CDR2 are SEHNR and FQNEAQ (reference sequence). The CDR3 totals 15 residues. The sequencing input was CD8+ T cells from PBMCs. The chain uses TRBV7-9 and TRBJ2-1; TCRdb picks TRBD2, but there is no DNA to check that call. This TCR derives from a human donor in good health. The CDR3 loop reads CASSLLAGAHNEQFF. Full variable domain (rest looked up from reference TRBV7-9 and TRBJ2-1): DTGVSQNPRHKITKRGQNVTFRCDPISEHNRLYWYRQTLGQGPEFLTYFQNEAQLEKSRLLSDRFSAERPKGSFSTLEIQRTEQGDSAMYLCASSLLAGAHNEQFFGPGTRLTVL.